This is a list of T cell receptor beta chains from one sample in a study of beta chain features in type 1 diabetes. Clones were sequenced by immunoSEQ multiplex PCR, and TCRdb holds only the in-frame ones, with some missing. The table includes 450,000 to 550,000 clones, approximately 28% detected once. Sequenced input: naive CD4+ T cells from blood. These receptors came from a man in his late teens or twenties in good health. Both conserved end residues are part of each CDR3. D genes are given only for firm matches. Some rows mark clone size as missing; the rest say once, few, many or name a class of expanded clone.

j_gene,abundance,d_gene,v_gene,CDR3nt,CDR3aa
TRBJ2-1,-,-,TRBV5-1,TGCGCCAGCGGTGGGAAGGGACACAATGAGCAGTTCTTC,CASGGKGHNEQFF
TRBJ2-1,few,-,TRBV5-4,TGTGCCAGCAGCCCTCCGGATTTCGATGAGCAGTTCTTC,CASSPPDFDEQFF
TRBJ2-7,-,-,TRBV9,TGTGCCAGCAGCGTAGCTTCCAATTACTACGAGCAGTACTTC,CASSVASNYYEQYF
TRBJ2-7,few,-,TRBV7-9,TGTGCCAGCAGCTCCTATCACTACGAGCAGTACTTC,CASSSYHYEQYF
TRBJ2-7,-,-,TRBV30,TGTGCCTGGGCCCGAGGGGACTCCTACGAGCAGTACTTC,CAWARGDSYEQYF
TRBJ2-2,few,-,TRBV30,TGTGCCTGGAGTGTACGGGGTCCCGGGGAGCTGTTTTTT,CAWSVRGPGELFF
TRBJ2-7,-,-,TRBV11-2,TGTGCCAGCAGTGCGGACAGTTCCCTCTCCTACGAGCAGTACTTC,CASSADSSLSYEQYF
TRBJ1-4,few,-,TRBV7-9,TGTGCCAGCAGCCTTACAGGGATGGGGAATGAAAAACTGTTTTTT,CASSLTGMGNEKLFF
TRBJ2-5,few,-,TRBV29-1,TGCAGCGTTGAAGATCTGCCGACGGGAGTAGGGGAGACCCAGTACTTC,CSVEDLPTGVGETQYF
TRBJ1-5,-,-,TRBV30,TGTGCCTGGAGTTCAACAGGAGGTCAGCCCCAGCATTTT,CAWSSTGGQPQHF
TRBJ2-3,once,-,TRBV30,TGTGCCTGGAGTGTCCCCGATACGCAGTATTTT,CAWSVPDTQYF
TRBJ1-5,few,TRBD1,TRBV5-6,TGTGCCAGCAGCTTGACAGGGGCTCAGCCCCAGCATTTT,CASSLTGAQPQHF
TRBJ2-4,-,-,TRBV7-2,TGTGCCAGCAGTGCGGGGCTAGCCAAAAACATTCAGTACTTC,CASSAGLAKNIQYF
TRBJ2-7,-,-,TRBV30,TGTGCCTGGAGTGAAGGGACCTCCTACGAGCAGTACTTC,CAWSEGTSYEQYF
TRBJ2-7,few,-,TRBV7-2,TGTGCCAGCGGCCGAGGAGGACGGCAGTACTTC,CASGRGGRQYF
TRBJ2-5,-,TRBD1,TRBV5-1,TGCGCCAGCAGCTTGCGCGGACAGGGCGGCGAGACCCAGTACTTC,CASSLRGQGGETQYF
TRBJ2-7,few,-,TRBV30,TGTGCCTGGGCTGACGGTTCCTACGAGCAGTACTTC,CAWADGSYEQYF
TRBJ1-2,-,-,TRBV13,TGTGCCAGCAGCTTCTTTAGCAGGGACTATGGCTACACCTTC,CASSFFSRDYGYTF
TRBJ1-1,-,-,TRBV5-4,TGTGCCAGCAGCTGGGGCCGGGGGTACACTGAAGCTTTCTTT,CASSWGRGYTEAFF
TRBJ2-3,-,-,TRBV29-1,TGCAGCGTTGGGGAAGATACGCAGTATTTT,CSVGEDTQYF
TRBJ1-2,-,-,TRBV29-1,TGCAGCGTTGGACAGACTAACTATGGCTACACCTTC,CSVGQTNYGYTF
TRBJ2-4,few,-,TRBV9,TGTGCCAGCAGCGTAGACAGCTTCGGCAAAAACATTCAGTACTTC,CASSVDSFGKNIQYF
TRBJ1-2,once,-,TRBV9,TGTGCCAGCAGCGTGGGGACTGTTTATGGCTACACCTTC,CASSVGTVYGYTF
TRBJ2-2,few,-,TRBV9,TGTGCCAGCAGCCCGAACCGGGTTTCCGGGGAGCTGTTTTTT,CASSPNRVSGELFF
TRBJ2-3,-,-,TRBV27,TGTGCCAGCAGTTTGTTCGGCACAGATACGCAGTATTTT,CASSLFGTDTQYF
TRBJ1-2,-,-,TRBV4-1,TGCGCCAGCAGCCAAGGACAGCAAGAACCATATGGCTACACCTTC,CASSQGQQEPYGYTF
TRBJ2-5,-,-,TRBV7-2,TGTGCCAGCAGCCAAACGTACATTCAAGAGACCCAGTACTTC,CASSQTYIQETQYF
TRBJ2-7,-,TRBD2,TRBV7-2,TGTGCCAGCAGCTCACCGGGACTAGTAGAACTCGAGCAGTACTTC,CASSSPGLVELEQYF
TRBJ2-5,-,-,TRBV4-1,TGCGCCAGCAGCCGACAGATTCCTCAAGAGACCCAGTACTTC,CASSRQIPQETQYF
TRBJ2-3,-,-,TRBV5-4,TGTGCCAGCAGCTTGGTCGGGCCTCGTTGGGCTGATACGCAGTATTTT,CASSLVGPRWADTQYF
TRBJ2-4,few,TRBD2,TRBV29-1,TGCAGCGTTGAAGTTGGGACTAGCGGATCAAACATTCAGTACTTC,CSVEVGTSGSNIQYF
TRBJ2-7,-,TRBD1,TRBV5-4,TGTGCCAGCAGTCGGGACAGGGGGCCTGAGCAGTACTTC,CASSRDRGPEQYF
TRBJ2-3,few,-,TRBV6-5,TGTGCCAGCAGCGCCGCCAGGGGTTGGTCGCAGTATTTT,CASSAARGWSQYF
TRBJ2-2,-,TRBD1,TRBV30,TGTGCCTGGGGTTTGGGACAGCATGATTCCGGGGAGCTGTTTTTT,CAWGLGQHDSGELFF
TRBJ1-2,few,-,TRBV20-1,TGCAGTGCCTATTCCAACTATGGCTACACCTTC,CSAYSNYGYTF
TRBJ2-2,few,-,TRBV7-3,TGTGCCAGCAGCCCCGTTACCGGGGAGCTGTTTTTT,CASSPVTGELFF
TRBJ2-1,-,-,TRBV29-1,TGCAGCGTTGGGCACAGGGTTCGTGAGCAGTTCTTC,CSVGHRVREQFF
TRBJ2-1,-,-,TRBV28,TGTGCCAGCAGGTTGGGGGGCAATGAGCAGTTCTTC,CASRLGGNEQFF
TRBJ2-1,few,-,TRBV4-3,TGCGCCAGCAGCCAACTCCATCAGGGATACAATGAGCAGTTCTTC,CASSQLHQGYNEQFF
TRBJ2-7,few,-,TRBV5-1,TGCGCCAGCAGCTTGGCGGCAGCCTACGAGCAGTACTTC,CASSLAAAYEQYF
TRBJ2-1,-,TRBD2,TRBV14,TGTGCCAGCAGCCAGCAACTAGCGGGAGGGGACAATGAGCAGTTCTTC,CASSQQLAGGDNEQFF
TRBJ2-4,-,TRBD2,TRBV27,TGTGCCAGCAGTTTTGGGAGGGGCAACAAAAACATTCAGTACTTC,CASSFGRGNKNIQYF
TRBJ2-3,few,TRBD1,TRBV30,TGTGCCTGGAGGCCATGGGACAGGGTCTCAGATACGCAGTATTTT,CAWRPWDRVSDTQYF
TRBJ2-3,-,-,TRBV20-1,TGCAGTTCAAGCACAGATACGCAGTATTTT,CSSSTDTQYF
TRBJ1-5,-,-,TRBV30,TGTGCCTGGAGGGCCACTGGGCAGCCCCAGCATTTT,CAWRATGQPQHF
TRBJ2-3,-,-,TRBV29-1,TGCAGCGGTGAGCCTCATGGGGAGGGCACAGATACGCAGTATTTT,CSGEPHGEGTDTQYF
TRBJ2-5,few,-,TRBV12-5,TGTGCTAGTGGTTTGGTACAAGAGACCCAGTACTTC,CASGLVQETQYF
TRBJ1-1,few,-,TRBV30,TGTGCCTATCGGGACACCACTGAAGCTTTCTTT,CAYRDTTEAFF
TRBJ2-3,-,-,TRBV4-1,TGCGCCAGCAGCCAAGAAAGCGAGAGCACAGATACGCAGTATTTT,CASSQESESTDTQYF
TRBJ2-5,-,-,TRBV28,TGTGCCAGCAGTTTCAGGCAGACCCAGTACTTC,CASSFRQTQYF
TRBJ2-3,-,-,TRBV7-2,TGTGCCAGCAGCTTAGTATTAAGGGAAGATACGCAGTATTTT,CASSLVLREDTQYF
TRBJ2-3,few,TRBD1,TRBV29-1,TGCAGCGGGGGACAGAGTACCACAGATACGCAGTATTTT,CSGGQSTTDTQYF
TRBJ2-6,-,-,TRBV28,TGTGCCAGCAAAGGGGAGCCTGGGGCCAACGTCCTGACTTTC,CASKGEPGANVLTF
TRBJ2-1,once,TRBD2,TRBV27,TGTGCCAGCAGCCAGCGCCGGACTAGCGAAGTGGAGAGCGAGCAGTTCTTC,CASSQRRTSEVESEQFF
TRBJ2-2,-,-,TRBV9,TGTGCCAGCAGCGTAGTAGGGGAGAGCGGGGAGCTGTTTTTT,CASSVVGESGELFF
TRBJ2-4,-,-,TRBV7-2,TGTGCCAGCAGCTTAGATGAAAGGGCCAAGTACTTC,CASSLDERAKYF
TRBJ2-4,-,-,TRBV28,TGTGCCAGCAGTTTATCCTCGACGGTTCAAAGTTCCAAAAACATTCAGTACTTC,CASSLSSTVQSSKNIQYF
TRBJ1-3,-,-,TRBV29-1,TGCAGCGTTGAAGATCGGGGAAACACCATATATTTT,CSVEDRGNTIYF
TRBJ2-7,-,-,TRBV29-1,TGCAGCGTTACGGCCAGGGCCACCTACGAGCAGTACTTC,CSVTARATYEQYF